This T cell receptor (beta chain) was identified in a study of blood T cell repertoires in COVID-19. Study-wide background: COVID-19 samples collected from the United States, Italy and Spain covered acute and convalescent phases.

This clone was observed a single time. The length of the CDR3 is 18 residues. Assay: immunoSEQ multiplex PCR; the TCRdb copy retains only in-frame clones and omits some. The table has over 200,000 clones, 80% to 90% seen once. The J gene is TRBJ2-5, the V gene TRBV21-1; whether TRBD2, the table's D call, matches the DNA was not checked. TRBV21-1 is a pseudogene. This TCR was recovered from a woman aged 80 or older with active or convalescent COVID-19. The sequenced sample was peripheral blood. Here the CDR3 DNA reads TGTGCCAGCAGCAAAGCTCGGCTAGCGGGAGGCCCTAAAGAGACCCAGTACTTC. It specifies CASSKARLAGGPKETQYF.